Listed below are T cell receptor beta chains from one sample, sequenced in a study of shared clonotypes between healthy human individuals. Assay: immunoSEQ multiplex PCR; the TCRdb copy retains only in-frame clones and omits some. Of approximately 2,000,000 clones in the sample, roughly 95% were seen once. Sequences were obtained from naive CD8+ T cells from PBMCs. The source of these receptors is a man aged 18 to 29 in good health. Some clones in this sample may be carry-over from other donors' samples. The CDR3 runs from the conserved cysteine through the conserved F or W.

cdr3_length j_call v_call cdr3_aa
12 TRBJ1-1 TRBV7-6 CASSPTGAEAFF
14 TRBJ1-5 TRBV19 CASSIRDTNQPQHF
15 TRBJ2-3 TRBV7-8 CASSFSAGRTDTQYF
15 TRBJ2-7 TRBV2 CASSELGITAYEQYF
13 TRBJ2-7 TRBV7-6 CASTNANAYEQYF
14 TRBJ2-1 TRBV9 CASGAGGSMYEQFF
15 TRBJ2-1 TRBV29-1 CSVEVWEGQDNEQFF
13 TRBJ2-7 TRBV28 CASSSRGVDEQYF
12 TRBJ2-1 TRBV4-1 CASSGSYNEQFF
17 TRBJ2-7 TRBV4-1 CASSQVQRRDYPYEQYF
13 TRBJ2-3 TRBV29-1 CSIWGGGPDTQYF
15 TRBJ2-1 TRBV5-6 CASSLVTSGTYEQFF
14 TRBJ2-2 TRBV7-6 CASSLGEAPGELFF
13 TRBJ2-7 TRBV29-1 CSVEDKFGYEQYF
15 TRBJ2-7 TRBV5-6 CASSASGRALYEQYF
15 TRBJ2-7 TRBV7-9 CASSLVTSGTYEQYF
13 TRBJ1-1 TRBV4-3 CASSQGQGTEAFF
16 TRBJ1-5 TRBV6-6 CASSYLAGNSNQPQHF
14 TRBJ2-7 TRBV7-9 CASSTQGYQHEQYF
16 TRBJ2-7 TRBV4-1 CASSQVTGLRPYEQYF
19 TRBJ2-4 TRBV11-2 CASSLDSAVYLIAKNIQYF
11 TRBJ2-1 TRBV20-1 CSAIRRPEQFF
16 TRBJ1-3 TRBV5-1 CASSLEAEGTGNTIYF
12 TRBJ1-1 TRBV5-4 CASSPDTFEAFF
15 TRBJ2-5 TRBV5-8 CASSFGAGGRETQYF
13 TRBJ2-3 TRBV4-1 CASSRQSTDTQYF
10 TRBJ2-5 TRBV27 CASNRLPQYF
15 TRBJ2-7 TRBV4-3 CASSHSRQGAGEQYF
13 TRBJ2-7 TRBV19 CASSVRATYEQYF
14 TRBJ2-5 TRBV9 CASSVGGGKETQYF
15 TRBJ2-7 TRBV6-6 CASSRPGAGIYEQYF
19 TRBJ1-5 TRBV11-2 CASQQIGVRGVDGNQPQHF
15 TRBJ2-5 TRBV7-3 CASSLARGAGETQYF
16 TRBJ1-3 TRBV7-9 CASRSWALATENTIYF
14 TRBJ1-2 TRBV9 CASTPSHGARGYTF
16 TRBJ2-5 TRBV5-1 CASSKTSGSLGETQYF
14 TRBJ1-1 TRBV5-1 CASRAGQGATEAFF
15 TRBJ1-1 TRBV29-1 CSVVGLEITNTEAFF
15 TRBJ2-7 TRBV11-2 CASSLGGRRRYEQYF
14 TRBJ2-1 TRBV7-8 CASTVSRNYNEQFF
13 TRBJ1-1 TRBV7-6 CASIGHTGTEAFF
13 TRBJ2-7 TRBV7-9 CASRLEGADEQYF
16 TRBJ1-5 TRBV28 CASSPLTGSSNQPQHF
15 TRBJ1-3 TRBV4-1 CASSQVRLTGNTIYF
11 TRBJ1-2 TRBV20-1 CSARNNYGYTF
15 TRBJ1-1 TRBV4-3 CASSLDRVGGTEAFF
15 TRBJ2-7 TRBV2 CASRVRGQGSYEQYF
18 TRBJ1-4 TRBV4-1 CASSLWIQETPTNEKLFF
16 TRBJ2-7 TRBV23-1 CASSSPGRHQSYEQYF
16 TRBJ1-3 TRBV4-3 CASSHGTASSGNTIYF
13 TRBJ2-1 TRBV28 CASTPQRDNEQFF
16 TRBJ2-2 TRBV7-9 CASSLAGGGLTGELFF